The present entry profiles one TCR beta chain with its context. The data were obtained in a study of blood T cell repertoires in COVID-19. For the study at large: Acute and convalescent COVID-19 specimens originated in the United States, Italy and Spain.

The length of the CDR3 is 13 residues. Per germline, CDR1 KGHDR and CDR2 SFDVKD. Unmatched junction bases numbered 12, after V lost 4 bases and J lost 14 bases. Using immunoSEQ multiplex PCR, the repertoire was profiled, and TCRdb retains in-frame clones only, with some absent. Here the sample spans 250,000 to 350,000 clones, approximately 90% being singletons. The chain is built from TRBV24-1 and TRBJ1-2; 7 bases fit TRBD1. The source material was peripheral blood. The sequence derives from a woman in her twenties or thirties with COVID-19, enrolled during active disease. CDR3: CATSESPGTETTF. Written as DNA, the CDR3 is TGTGCCACCAGTGAGAGCCCCGGGACAGAAACGACCTTC.